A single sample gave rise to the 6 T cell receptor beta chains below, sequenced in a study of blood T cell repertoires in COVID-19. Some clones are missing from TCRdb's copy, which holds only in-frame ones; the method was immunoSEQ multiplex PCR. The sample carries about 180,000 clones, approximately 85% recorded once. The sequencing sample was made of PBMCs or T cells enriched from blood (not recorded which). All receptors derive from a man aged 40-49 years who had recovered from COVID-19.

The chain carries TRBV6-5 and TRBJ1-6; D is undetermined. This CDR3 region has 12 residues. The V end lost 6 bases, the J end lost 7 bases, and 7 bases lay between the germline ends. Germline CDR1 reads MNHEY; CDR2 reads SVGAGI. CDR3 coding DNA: TGTGCCAGCAGGGGAGGAAATTCACCCCTCCACTTT. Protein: CASRGGNSPLHF.

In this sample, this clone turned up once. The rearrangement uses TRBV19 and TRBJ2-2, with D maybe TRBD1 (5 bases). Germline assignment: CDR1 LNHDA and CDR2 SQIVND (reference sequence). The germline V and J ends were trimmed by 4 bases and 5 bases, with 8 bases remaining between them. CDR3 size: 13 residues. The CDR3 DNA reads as TGTGCCAGTAGTACGACAGTTACCGGGGAGCTGTTTTTT. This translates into CASSTTVTGELFF.

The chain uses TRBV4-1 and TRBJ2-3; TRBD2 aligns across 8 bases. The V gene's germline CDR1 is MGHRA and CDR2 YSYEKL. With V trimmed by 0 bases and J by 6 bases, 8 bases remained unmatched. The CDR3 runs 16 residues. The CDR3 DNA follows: TGCGCCAGCAGCCAAGAATGGGGCGGCGGGAGGGATACGCAGTATTTT. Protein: CASSQEWGGGRDTQYF.

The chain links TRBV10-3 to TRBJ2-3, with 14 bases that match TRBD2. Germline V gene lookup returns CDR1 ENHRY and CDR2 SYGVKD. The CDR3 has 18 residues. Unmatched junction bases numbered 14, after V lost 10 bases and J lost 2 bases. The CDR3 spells CATRPGLAGVSPTDTQYF. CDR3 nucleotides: TGTGCCACCCGTCCGGGACTAGCGGGAGTGTCCCCCACAGATACGCAGTATTTT.

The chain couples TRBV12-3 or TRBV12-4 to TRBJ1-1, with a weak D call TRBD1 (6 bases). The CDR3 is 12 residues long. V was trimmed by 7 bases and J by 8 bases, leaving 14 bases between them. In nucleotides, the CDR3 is TGTGCCAGCAAGGTTCCCGGACAGGAAGCTTTCTTT. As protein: CASKVPGQEAFF.

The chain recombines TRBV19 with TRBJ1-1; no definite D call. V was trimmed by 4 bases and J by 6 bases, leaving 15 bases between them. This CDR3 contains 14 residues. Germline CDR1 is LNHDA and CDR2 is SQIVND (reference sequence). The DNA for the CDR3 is TGTGCCAGTAGTACCGTATCACAAGTCCCTGAAGCTTTCTTT. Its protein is CASSTVSQVPEAFF.